Listed below are T cell receptor beta chains from one sample, sequenced in a study of blood T cell repertoires in COVID-19. Profiling relied on immunoSEQ multiplex PCR, and the TCRdb table lists in-frame clones only, not all of them. This table holds about 160,000 clones, 75% to 90% found once. The sample comprised peripheral blood. The receptor set was obtained from a human donor with acute or convalescent COVID-19. The donor label of this sample is uncertain. CDR3s include the opening cysteine and the closing phenylalanine or tryptophan.

>TRBV27
CASSLLGQGAGGANVLTF
>TRBV20-1
CSASKQATDTQYF
>TRBV6-5
CASSFRGRATEAFF
>TRBV2
CASSGDRGPNSPLHF
>TRBV6-5
CASSYSPGQAFYGYTF
>TRBV28
CASSLGGSQRSQHF
>TRBV4-1
CASSRQGDGQPQHF
>TRBV27
CASSPRLDSQRYSGNTIYF
>TRBV28
CASSPPDRGNTEAFF
>TRBV3-1/TRBV3-2
CASSQPPSGVYTGELFF
>TRBV30
CAWKGDRSYEQYF
>TRBV3-1/TRBV3-2
CASSQGRSGNTIYF
>TRBV7-3
CASSLGGRGGQETQYF
>TRBV6-6
CASSYPPDRGRNEQYF
>TRBV11-2
CASSRTSGPNEQFF
>TRBV5-1
CASSLEASGIYNEQFF
>TRBV7-2
CASSLSGMEQETQYF
>TRBV30
CAWSRQGDSYEQYF
>TRBV5-6
CASSRQELNTEAFF
>TRBV19
CASRESVRGTYNSPLHF
>TRBV9
CASSVGKNRAGELFF
>TRBV19
CASSQQGTLSYEQYF
>TRBV10-3
CAISARGGTGGSYLMNTEAFF
>TRBV7-2
CASSAPGQYTGELFF
>TRBV9
CASSGSGGLYNEQFF
>TRBV6-5
CASSRTGGLDYGYTF
>TRBV28
CASSLAGAGYNYGYTF
>TRBV14
CASRWGRGQRLNTEAFF
>TRBV2
CASSEEGGRRETQYF
>TRBV7-9
CASSVTGHSNTEAFF
>TRBV27
CASSPQGTTEKLFF
>TRBV18
CASSPPNTVNQPQHF
>TRBV19
CASSLPGQGHRVNTEAFF
>TRBV9
CASSVERGPGNTIYF
>TRBV19
CASRMGQMNTEAFF
>TRBV6-2/TRBV6-3
CASSYLGARGRRYEQYF
>TRBV6-4
CASSPGQGYGTGELFF
>TRBV19
CASSIGQFEQFF
>TRBV30
CAWSRRETGEQYF
>TRBV2
CASLPEGTLHQPQHF
>TRBV2
CARNSAGGKETQYF
>TRBV9
CASSVGGGAGTFGYTF
>TRBV5-1
CASSLDAGAEGYSNQPQHF
>TRBV7-9
CASSPLTPQIDYGYTF
>TRBV11-2
CASRSLRGDRANEQYF